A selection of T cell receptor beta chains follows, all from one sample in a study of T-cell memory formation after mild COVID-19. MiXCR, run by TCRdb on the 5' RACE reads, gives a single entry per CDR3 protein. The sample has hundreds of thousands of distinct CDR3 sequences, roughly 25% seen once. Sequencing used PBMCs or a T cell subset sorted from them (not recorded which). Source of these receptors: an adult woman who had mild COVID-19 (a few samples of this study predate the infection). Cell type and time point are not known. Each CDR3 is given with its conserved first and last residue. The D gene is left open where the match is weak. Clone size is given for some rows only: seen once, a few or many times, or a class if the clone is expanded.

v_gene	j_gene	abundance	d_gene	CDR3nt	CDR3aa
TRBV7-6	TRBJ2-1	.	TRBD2	TGTGCCAGCAGCTCCCCGACTAGCGGGAGGGCCTACAATGAGCAGTTCTTC	CASSSPTSGRAYNEQFF
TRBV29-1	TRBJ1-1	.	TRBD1	TGCAGCGCCAGGGGACAGGGGAACACTGAAGCTTTCTTT	CSARGQGNTEAFF
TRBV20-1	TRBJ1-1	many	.	TGCAGTGCTAGAGACTCGGGAGGTTTGGGATTGAAGACTGAAGCTTTCTTT	CSARDSGGLGLKTEAFF
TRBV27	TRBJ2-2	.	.	TGTGCCAGCAGTTTCCCCGGAGAGGAGCTGTTTTTT	CASSFPGEELFF
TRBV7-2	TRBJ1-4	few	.	TGTGCCAGCAGTCGTAAAGGGAGTATCTTAAATGAAAAACTGTTTTTT	CASSRKGSILNEKLFF
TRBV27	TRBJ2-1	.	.	TGTGCCAGCAGGCTAGCAACCTACAATGAGCAGTTCTTC	CASRLATYNEQFF
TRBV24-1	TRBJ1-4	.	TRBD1	TGTGCCACCAGTGATCGTTCCGGGACAGGCTCTGAAAAACTGTTTTTT	CATSDRSGTGSEKLFF
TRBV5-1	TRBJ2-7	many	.	TGCGCCAGCAGCTTGGTGGCGGGGACCTACGAGCAGTACTTC	CASSLVAGTYEQYF
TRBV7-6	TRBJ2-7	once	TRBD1	TGTGCCAGCAGCTTAGGGTCGGACAGGACGTTCTACGAGCAGTACTTC	CASSLGSDRTFYEQYF
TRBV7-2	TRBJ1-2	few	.	TGTGCCAGCAGCTTAGTCCCTCGACAGGTTGTTGCTGGCTACACCTTC	CASSLVPRQVVAGYTF
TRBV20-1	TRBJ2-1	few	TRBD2	TGCAGTGCTTCGAAACTAGCGGCTTCCTACAATGAGCAGTTCTTC	CSASKLAASYNEQFF
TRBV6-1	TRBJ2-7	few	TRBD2	TGTGCCAGCAGTGCGACTAGCGGGAAGTACGAGCAGTACTTC	CASSATSGKYEQYF
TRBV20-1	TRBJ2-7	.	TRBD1	TGCAGTGCTAGGGAGGGACAGGGTCGCTACGAGCAGTACTTC	CSAREGQGRYEQYF
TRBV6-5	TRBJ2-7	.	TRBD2	TGTGCCAGCAGTGCACCCCCGGGCGGGAGAAGGTACGAGCAGTACTTC	CASSAPPGGRRYEQYF
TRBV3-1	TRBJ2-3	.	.	TGTGCCAGCAGCCAAGATCCGGGTTCTATGGATACGCAGTATTTT	CASSQDPGSMDTQYF
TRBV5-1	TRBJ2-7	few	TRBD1	TGCGCCAGCAGCATAACGGGACAGCCCTACGAGCAGTACTTC	CASSITGQPYEQYF
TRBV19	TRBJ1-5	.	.	TGTGCCAGTAGTATCAGTTCAAATCAGCCCCAGCATTTT	CASSISSNQPQHF
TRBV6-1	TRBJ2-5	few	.	TGTGCCAGCAGTGACCCGGGGGGCCTGGAGACCCAGTACTTC	CASSDPGGLETQYF
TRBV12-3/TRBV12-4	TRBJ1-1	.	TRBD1	TGTGCCAGCAGGCCATCGGGACAGCTAAGAGAAGCTTTCTTT	CASRPSGQLREAFF
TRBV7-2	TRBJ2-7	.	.	TGTGCCAGCAGCAAGCCCCGGGCCTACGAGCAGTACTTC	CASSKPRAYEQYF
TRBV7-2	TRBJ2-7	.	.	TGTGCCAGCAGCTCGGCGACAGGCGTCGCCTACGAGCAGTACTTC	CASSSATGVAYEQYF
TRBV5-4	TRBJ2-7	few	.	TGTGCCAGCAGCTTCGGAGTGAGTAGCGCCTACGAGCAGTACTTC	CASSFGVSSAYEQYF
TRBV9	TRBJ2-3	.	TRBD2	TGTGCCAGCAGCAAGGGACTAGCGGGACGGAGTCCCGATACGCAGTATTTT	CASSKGLAGRSPDTQYF
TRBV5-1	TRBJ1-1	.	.	TGCGCCAGCGCCCAGCGCCGGGGATCGGCGAACACTGAAGCTTTCTTT	CASAQRRGSANTEAFF
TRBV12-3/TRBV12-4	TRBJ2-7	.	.	TGTGCCAGCAGCAACTTAGGGAGTGCTCAGGTATACGAGCAGTACTTC	CASSNLGSAQVYEQYF
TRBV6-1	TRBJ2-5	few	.	TGTGCCAGCAGTGCAGGGTGGCCGACAGGAGAGACCCAGTACTTC	CASSAGWPTGETQYF
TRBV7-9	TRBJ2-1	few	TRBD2	TGTGCCAGCACTCAGGCGGGGGGTAGCGGGAGGTCTAGGGAGCAGTTCTTC	CASTQAGGSGRSREQFF
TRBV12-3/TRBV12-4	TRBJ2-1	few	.	TGTGCCAGCAGCCCTCTGGGGGAGCTCGGCAATGAGCAGTTCTTC	CASSPLGELGNEQFF
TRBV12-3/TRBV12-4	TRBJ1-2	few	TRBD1	TGTGCCAGCAGTACAACAACAGGGGACTATGGCTACACCTTC	CASSTTTGDYGYTF
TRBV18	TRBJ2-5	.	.	TGTGCCAGCTCACGCCTTACAGAGGGAGAGACCCAGTACTTC	CASSRLTEGETQYF
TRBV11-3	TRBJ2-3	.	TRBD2	TGTGCCAGCAGCTTAGATAGGTCTAGCGGGAGTAGAAGTACGCAGTATTTT	CASSLDRSSGSRSTQYF
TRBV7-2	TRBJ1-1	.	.	TGTGCCAGCAGCTTAGTAAGCCGACAGCTGAACACTGAAGCTTTCTTT	CASSLVSRQLNTEAFF
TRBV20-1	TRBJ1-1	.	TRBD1	TGCAGTGCTAGAGACGGGATTGCGGGACAGCTGAACACTGAAGCTTTCTTT	CSARDGIAGQLNTEAFF
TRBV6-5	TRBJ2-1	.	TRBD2	TGTGCCAGCAGTTACGGGGGGACTAGCCTTTTCTTC	CASSYGGTSLFF
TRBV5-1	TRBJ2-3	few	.	TGCGCCAGTAAAGGGGGGGATACGCAGTATTTT	CASKGGDTQYF
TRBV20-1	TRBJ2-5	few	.	TGCAGTGCTAGAGAAACGGGGCGAGAGACCCAGTACTTC	CSARETGRETQYF
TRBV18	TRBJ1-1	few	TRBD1	TGTGCCAGCTCATGGCCGGGACAGGGGTTGACTGAAGCTTTCTTT	CASSWPGQGLTEAFF
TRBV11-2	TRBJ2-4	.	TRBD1	TGTGCCAGCAGCAAAGGGACAGGGGCAAACATTCAGTACTTC	CASSKGTGANIQYF
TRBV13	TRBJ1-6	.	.	TGTGCCAGCACGTTACAGTTTCAAGATAATTCACCCCTCCACTTT	CASTLQFQDNSPLHF
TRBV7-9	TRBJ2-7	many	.	TGTGCCAGCAGCTCCCGGGACGGTTACGAGCAGTACTTC	CASSSRDGYEQYF
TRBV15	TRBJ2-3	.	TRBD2	TGTGCCACCAGCAGGGGGAGGAGCGGGGGGGCAGATACGCAGTATTTT	CATSRGRSGGADTQYF
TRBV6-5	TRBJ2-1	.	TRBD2	TGTGCCAGCAGTAGACTGGCCACTAGCGGGGGGGCCGACAATGAGCAGTTCTTC	CASSRLATSGGADNEQFF
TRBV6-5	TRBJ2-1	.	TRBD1	TGTGCCAGCAGTTTTAGGGACAGGGCACACAATGAGCAGTTCTTC	CASSFRDRAHNEQFF
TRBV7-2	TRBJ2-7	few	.	TGTGCCAGCAGCCCCCCTAGAGACGAGCAGTACTTC	CASSPPRDEQYF
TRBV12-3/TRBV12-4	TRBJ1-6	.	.	TGTGCCAGCAGCCCCGGGGAGGTACAGACACCCCTCCACTTT	CASSPGEVQTPLHF
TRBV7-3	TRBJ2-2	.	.	TGTGCCAGCAGCTTGGGGACTGTAGCGCTCAGCGGGGAGCTGTTTTTT	CASSLGTVALSGELFF
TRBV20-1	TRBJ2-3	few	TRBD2	TGCAGTGCTCCCCGGACTAGCGGGGGGGCGAGCACAGATACGCAGTATTTT	CSAPRTSGGASTDTQYF
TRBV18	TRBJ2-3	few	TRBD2	TGTGCCAGCTCACCACTTACTAGCGGGAGGTTACGTAGCACAGATACGCAGTATTTT	CASSPLTSGRLRSTDTQYF
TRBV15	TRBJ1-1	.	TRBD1	TGTGCCACCAGCCGCACAGGGGGGGCCCCTGAAGCTTTCTTT	CATSRTGGAPEAFF
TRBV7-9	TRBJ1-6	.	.	TGTGCCAGCAGCCCCGCCGGACTCCTCAGGCGCTTT	CASSPAGLLRRF
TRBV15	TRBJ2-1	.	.	TGTGCCACCAGCAGAGCCCCCCCTCCGACTTCTGACAATGAGCAGTTCTTC	CATSRAPPPTSDNEQFF
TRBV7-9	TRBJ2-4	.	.	TGTGCCAGCTCGCCCAGGGCCGAAAACATTCAGTACTTC	CASSPRAENIQYF
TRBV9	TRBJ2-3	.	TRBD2	TGTGCCAGCAGCGGACGGGGGGGCCCAGGAGATACGCAGTATTTT	CASSGRGGPGDTQYF
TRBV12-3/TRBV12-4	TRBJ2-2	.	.	TGTGCCAGCAGTATGACTAGTGGCACCGGGGAGCTGTTTTTT	CASSMTSGTGELFF
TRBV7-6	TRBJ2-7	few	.	TGTGCCAGCAGCTTAGCAGGGGACAAGACCTACGAGCAGTACTTC	CASSLAGDKTYEQYF
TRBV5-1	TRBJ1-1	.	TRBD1	TGCGCCAGCAGCCAAGGACAGGTTACGAACACTGAAGCTTTCTTT	CASSQGQVTNTEAFF
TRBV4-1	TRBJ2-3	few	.	TGCGCCAGCAGCGGGTGGGGCACAGATACGCAGTATTTT	CASSGWGTDTQYF
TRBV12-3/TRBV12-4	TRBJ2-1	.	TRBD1	TGTGCCAGCAGCCTTATCGGACAGGGTAAGGACAATGAGCAGTTCTTC	CASSLIGQGKDNEQFF
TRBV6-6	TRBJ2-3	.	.	TGTGCCAGCAGTATCCGAGGGTTTTCGCTAGAATTTTCAGATACGCAGTATTTT	CASSIRGFSLEFSDTQYF
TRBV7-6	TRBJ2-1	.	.	TGTGCCAGCAGCTCCCCTACCGGGTCCTACAATGAGCAGTTCTTC	CASSSPTGSYNEQFF